This T cell receptor (beta chain) was sequenced for a study of cytomegalovirus exposure and HLA in healthy donors. PCR was performed using 60 Vbeta and 13 Jbeta primers. Method: immunoSEQ multiplex PCR; TCRdb's copy keeps in-frame clones and lacks some. The sample holds approximately 110,000 clones, 65% to 75% seen once. The CDR3 has 14 amino acids. The germline CDR1 and CDR2 sequences are SGHVS and FNYEAQ. V dropped 1 base and J dropped 5 bases, with 11 bases sitting between them. The source material was PBMCs. V is TRBV7-6 and J is TRBJ2-5, with D possibly matching TRBD1 (6 bases). This receptor was obtained from a woman between 40 and 50 years old in good health and CMV-seropositive. The CDR3 reads CASSLDWGRETQYF. CDR3 in DNA: TGTGCCAGCAGCTTAGACTGGGGGCGGGAGACCCAGTACTTC.